This T cell receptor beta chain is from a study of radiotherapy plus CTLA-4 blockade in lung cancer. Whole-study context: Across the patients, objective responses occurred in approximately 18%, and disease control in just over 30%.

Points on this clone: The antigen is not known.

Looked up from germline, CDR1 is MNHNS and CDR2 is SASEGT. Trimming cost V 4 bases and J 3 bases, with 18 bases left between them. The CDR3 is 16 residues long. TCRdb's copy holds only in-frame clones and misses some; the assay was immunoSEQ multiplex PCR. Here the sample spans about 39,000 clones, about four fifths being singletons. Regarding the study as a whole: In blood, after radiotherapy plus ipilimumab, tumor-derived TCR clones expanded.

Receiving focal radiation plus CTLA-4 blockade with ipilimumab were patients who had chemo-refractory metastatic non-small-cell lung cancer. The rearrangement links TRBV6-1 to TRBJ2-5; D possibly corresponds to TRBD1 (6 bases). The sample in question was peripheral blood, obtained from a patient treated with radiotherapy plus ipilimumab. This TCR came from a human donor with non-small cell lung cancer that progressed on radiotherapy plus ipilimumab. CDR3 coding DNA: TGTGCCAGCAGTGTTATACCGGGGCAGGGGAAAGAGACCCAGTACTTC. Protein: CASSVIPGQGKETQYF.